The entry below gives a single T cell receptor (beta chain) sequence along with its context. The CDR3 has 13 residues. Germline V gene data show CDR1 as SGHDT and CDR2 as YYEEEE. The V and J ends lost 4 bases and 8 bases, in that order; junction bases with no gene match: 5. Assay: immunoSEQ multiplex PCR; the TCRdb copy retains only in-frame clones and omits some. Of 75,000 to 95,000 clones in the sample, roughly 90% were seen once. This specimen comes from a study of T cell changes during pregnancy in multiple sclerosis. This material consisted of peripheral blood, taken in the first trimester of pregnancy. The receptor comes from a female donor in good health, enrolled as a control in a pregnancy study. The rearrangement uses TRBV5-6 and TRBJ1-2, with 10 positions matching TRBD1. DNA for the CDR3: TGTGCCAGCAGCGGAAGGACAGGGGGAGGCTACACCTTC. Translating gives CASSGRTGGGYTF.